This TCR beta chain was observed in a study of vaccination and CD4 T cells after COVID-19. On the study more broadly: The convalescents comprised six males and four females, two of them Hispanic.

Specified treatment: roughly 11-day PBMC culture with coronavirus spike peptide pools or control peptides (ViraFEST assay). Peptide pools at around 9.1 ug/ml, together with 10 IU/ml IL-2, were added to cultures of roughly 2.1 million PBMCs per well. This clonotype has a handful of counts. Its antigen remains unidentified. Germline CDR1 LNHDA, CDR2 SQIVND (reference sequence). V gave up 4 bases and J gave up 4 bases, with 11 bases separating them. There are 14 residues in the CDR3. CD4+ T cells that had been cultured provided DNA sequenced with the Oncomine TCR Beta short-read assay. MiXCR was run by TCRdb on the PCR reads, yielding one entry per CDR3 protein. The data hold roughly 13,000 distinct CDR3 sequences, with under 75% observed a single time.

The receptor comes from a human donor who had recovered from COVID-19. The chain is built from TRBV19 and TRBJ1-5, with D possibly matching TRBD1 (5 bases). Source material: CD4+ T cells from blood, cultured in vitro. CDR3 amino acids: CASSTGRQNQPQHF. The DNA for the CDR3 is TGTGCCAGTAGTACGGGACGGCAAAATCAGCCCCAGCATTTT.